Listed below are T cell receptor beta chains from one sample, sequenced in a study of Graves' ophthalmopathy and Graves' hyperthyroidism. TCRdb re-called the multiplex PCR reads with MiXCR, one entry per CDR3 protein. The table shows 1 million to 1.3 million distinct CDR3 sequences, with about 35% occurring only once. The sequenced material came from peripheral blood or thyroid tissue (not recorded which). The source of these receptors is an adult man with Graves' hyperthyroidism. The CDR3 runs from the conserved cysteine through the conserved F or W. The D gene is left open where the match is weak. A clone size is listed for some rows: how often the clone was seen (once, few, many), or a class if it is expanded.

j_call,v_call,cdr3_length,d_call,clone_size,cdr3_nt,cdr3_aa
TRBJ1-6,TRBV6-6,14,TRBD1,once,TGTGCCAGCAGCCCTGGACAGGACTATTCACCCCTCCACTTT,CASSPGQDYSPLHF
TRBJ1-1,TRBV19,14,NA,many,TGTGCCACCGTCGAACGGGTGGGAGTGACTGAAGCTTTCTTT,CATVERVGVTEAFF
TRBJ1-5,TRBV5-5,14,NA,many,TGTGCCAGCAGCTCCGTATTTAGCAATCAGCCCCAGCATTTT,CASSSVFSNQPQHF
TRBJ2-5,TRBV12-3/TRBV12-4,14,NA,many,TGTGCCAGCAGTTTCGTGGACAGACAAGAGACCCAGTACTTC,CASSFVDRQETQYF
TRBJ2-5,TRBV4-1,16,TRBD1,NA,TGCGCCAGCAGCCAGGCGGACAGGGGGAAGCAAGAGACCCAGTACTTC,CASSQADRGKQETQYF
TRBJ2-7,TRBV7-9,17,TRBD2,many,TGTGCCAGCAGCTTACTGGGTAGCGGGAGGGCCCTCTACGAGCAGTACTTC,CASSLLGSGRALYEQYF
TRBJ1-5,TRBV3-1,14,NA,NA,TGTGCCAGCAGCCCTTTTAATAGCAATCAGCCCCAGCATTTT,CASSPFNSNQPQHF
TRBJ2-7,TRBV7-2,12,NA,many,TGTGCCAGCAGCTTTGAGAATTACGAGCAGTACTTC,CASSFENYEQYF
TRBJ2-7,TRBV7-8,16,TRBD1,once,TGTGCCAGCAGCTCGCTACTAAGGGACAGGGGCTACGAGCAGTACTTC,CASSSLLRDRGYEQYF
TRBJ2-3,TRBV2,15,TRBD2,NA,TGTACTCAGGGCGGGGGGGGAGGAATGGCAGATACGCAGTATTTT,CTQGGGGGMADTQYF
TRBJ2-7,TRBV7-9,13,NA,NA,TGTGCCAGCAGCGGGAAAACTAGCTACGAGCAGTACTTC,CASSGKTSYEQYF
TRBJ1-2,TRBV18,16,NA,NA,TGTGCCAGCTCACAGCCACGGGACATCGCATACTATGGCTACACCTTC,CASSQPRDIAYYGYTF
TRBJ1-2,TRBV4-3,15,NA,many,TGCGCCAGCAGCCAACCTGAGTCAGGGTCGGGGGGCTACACCTTC,CASSQPESGSGGYTF
TRBJ1-5,TRBV5-1,15,NA,few,TGCGCCAGCAGCGCCGGGAAAGGTAGCAATCAGCCCCAGCATTTT,CASSAGKGSNQPQHF
TRBJ1-1,TRBV29-1,13,NA,few,TGCAGCACCCTCGTGGTGGGATCGACTGAAGCTTTCTTT,CSTLVVGSTEAFF
TRBJ1-1,TRBV29-1,13,NA,NA,TGCAGCGTTGTCAATCAGATGAACACTGAAGCTTTCTTT,CSVVNQMNTEAFF
TRBJ1-2,TRBV29-1,14,TRBD1,NA,TGCAGCGTTGAAATGACAGGACAGGGGGGTGGCTACACCTTC,CSVEMTGQGGGYTF
TRBJ1-5,TRBV24-1,11,NA,many,TGTGCCACTGGGAGCAATCAGCCCCAGCATTTT,CATGSNQPQHF
TRBJ1-2,TRBV15,12,NA,NA,TGTGCCACCAGCAGAGTTGGGGGGGGCTACACCTTC,CATSRVGGGYTF
TRBJ2-2,TRBV11-1,15,TRBD2,NA,TGTGCCAGCAGCTTAGTGCGGGGGTTCACCGGGGAGCTGTTTTTT,CASSLVRGFTGELFF
TRBJ1-3,TRBV7-9,20,NA,few,TGTGCCAGCAGCTTCCCACAATTTTTCCCGACAGGTCCCAGGGAAAACACCATATATTTT,CASSFPQFFPTGPRENTIYF
TRBJ1-5,TRBV7-9,15,TRBD1,NA,TGTGCCAGCAGCTTTTGGAGACAGGGGGATCAGCCCCAGCATTTT,CASSFWRQGDQPQHF
TRBJ2-5,TRBV5-4,15,TRBD2,many,TGTGCCAGCAGCCTACCAAGCGGGGTACAAGAGACCCAGTACTTC,CASSLPSGVQETQYF
TRBJ1-1,TRBV4-3,13,NA,NA,TGCGCCAGCAGCCATGCAGGGGTCACTGAAGCTTTCTTT,CASSHAGVTEAFF
TRBJ2-7,TRBV9,15,TRBD2,NA,TGCGCCAGCAGTTTCCTAGCGGTGAGCTCCTACGAGCAGTACTTC,CASSFLAVSSYEQYF
TRBJ2-7,TRBV6-6,14,NA,many,TGTGCCAGCAGTTACTCGTGGTCGGGATACGAGCAGTACTTC,CASSYSWSGYEQYF
TRBJ2-7,TRBV29-1,14,TRBD1,many,TGCAGCGTTGAAGGGGACAGGGGGTTGTACGAGCAGTACTTC,CSVEGDRGLYEQYF
TRBJ1-1,TRBV10-2,12,NA,many,TGCGCCAGCAGGGGAAGCGGCACTGAAGCTTTCTTT,CASRGSGTEAFF
TRBJ1-4,TRBV12-3/TRBV12-4,15,NA,NA,TGTGCCAGCAGGAACACAGGGATGAACACTGAAAAACTGTTTTTT,CASRNTGMNTEKLFF
TRBJ1-2,TRBV13,17,NA,many,TGTGCCAGCAGCCCCGCCTCGACCGACCGGGCAGCTTATGGCTACACCTTC,CASSPASTDRAAYGYTF
TRBJ2-2,TRBV29-1,14,NA,NA,TGCAGCGTTGGGGCAGGGATGATTCTACGGGAGCTGTTTTTT,CSVGAGMILRELFF
TRBJ1-5,TRBV4-1,14,NA,NA,TGCGCCAGCAGCCAAGAACAGGAGCTAGCGGCCCAGCATTTT,CASSQEQELAAQHF
TRBJ1-1,TRBV7-2,14,NA,many,TGTGCCAGCAGCTTAGGTTTTCGTAACACTGAAGCTTTCTTT,CASSLGFRNTEAFF
TRBJ1-2,TRBV27,15,TRBD1,few,TGTGCCAGCAGTTATACCTACAGGGGGCTGTATGGCTACACCTTC,CASSYTYRGLYGYTF
TRBJ2-7,TRBV6-6,14,NA,NA,TGTGCCAGCAGTTACCCGAAATCTAGCTACGAGCAGTACTTC,CASSYPKSSYEQYF
TRBJ2-5,TRBV6-5,17,NA,NA,TGTGCCAGCAGTTACGAGCCGGGCCAGGGGTCATGGGAGACCCAGTACTTC,CASSYEPGQGSWETQYF
TRBJ1-2,TRBV29-1,17,TRBD1,NA,TGCAGCGTTGCCAAAGGGACAGGGGCATCGGAATACTATGGCTACACCTTC,CSVAKGTGASEYYGYTF
TRBJ2-7,TRBV7-2,13,NA,NA,TGTGCCAGCAGGGGGGCGGGCGGGGGCGAGCAGTACTTC,CASRGAGGGEQYF
TRBJ1-6,TRBV20-1,18,NA,many,TGCAGTGCTAGAGAATTCGGCCGGTTAGGGCAGCCGAGTTCACCCCTCCACTTT,CSAREFGRLGQPSSPLHF
TRBJ1-1,TRBV6-2/TRBV6-3,13,NA,few,TGTGCCAGCAGTCAGGGGACCGAGCTTGAAGCTTTCTTT,CASSQGTELEAFF
TRBJ2-7,TRBV29-1,12,NA,NA,TGCAGCGTTGGGGGCAGACCGCACGAGCAGTACTTC,CSVGGRPHEQYF
TRBJ2-2,TRBV25-1,14,NA,NA,TGTGCCAGCAGCCGGGAAACCGACACCGGGGAGCTGTTTTTT,CASSRETDTGELFF
TRBJ1-1,TRBV4-3,16,NA,NA,TGCGCCAGCAGCCAAGGTTTTACCTTGGGGAACACTGAAGCTTTCTTT,CASSQGFTLGNTEAFF